This record covers a single T cell receptor beta chain. In germline, CDR1 is MGHDK, CDR2 SYGVNS. V lost 0 bases to trimming and J lost 7 bases, with 9 bases between them. This CDR3 is built from 13 residues. Source study methods: Reference gene primer amplification gave estimated nucleated cell counts. Data came from immunoSEQ multiplex PCR; TCRdb stores just in-frame clones and leaves some out. V and J calls plus clone size are reproduced from that table; the DNA served to infer D and trimming. The repertoire holds hundreds of thousands of clones, with approximately 89% as singletons. The data derive from a study of blood T cell repertoires in COVID-19. A Seattle source enrolled patients during active infection and followed them longitudinally.

The clonotype comes from a woman aged 65 to 85 with COVID-19, enrolled during active disease. Source material: peripheral blood. This rearrangement joins TRBV25-1 to TRBJ1-1; D is undetermined. The CDR3 is CASSEYLGREAFF. The CDR3 region has the DNA TGTGCCAGCAGTGAATATCTCGGTCGTGAAGCTTTCTTT. Full variable domain (missing parts from reference TRBV25-1 and TRBJ1-1): EADIYQTPRYLVIGTGKKITLECSQTMGHDKMYWYQQDPGMELHLIHYSYGVNSTEKGDLSSESTVSRIRTEHFPLTLESARPSHTSQYLCASSEYLGREAFFGQGTRLTVV.